These 23 T cell receptor beta chains share one sample of origin, sequenced in a study of blood T cell repertoires in COVID-19. Sequencing used immunoSEQ multiplex PCR; TCRdb keeps in-frame clones, though not all of them. Here the sample spans about 260,000 clones, about 91% being singletons. The sequencing sample was made of PBMCs or T cells enriched from blood (not recorded which). The receptors here all came from a woman aged 40 to 49 with acute COVID-19.

The rearrangement joins TRBV27 to TRBJ2-7, with 13 bases aligning to TRBD2. Germline CDR1 is MNHEY and CDR2 is SMNVEV (reference sequence). CDR3 length equals 22 residues. V gave up 2 bases and J gave up 2 bases; unmatched junction bases: 21. CDR3 protein: CASSLRTPGTSGKPGTPYEQYV. The CDR3, as DNA: TGTGCCAGCAGTTTACGGACACCTGGGACTAGCGGGAAACCTGGAACTCCCTACGAGCAGTACGTC.

This clone was observed a handful of times. The chain is built from TRBV14 and TRBJ2-7; tentatively, D is TRBD1 (6 bases). There are 14 residues in the CDR3. CDR1 is SGHDN, CDR2 FVKESK, per germline. The CDR3: CASSQGPAGTPSNV. DNA of the CDR3: TGTGCCAGCAGCCAAGGGCCCGCCGGGACACCCTCGAACGTC.

The chain carries TRBV6-2 or TRBV6-3 and TRBJ2-2; 10 positions match TRBD1. The germline gives CDR1 MNHEY, CDR2 SVGEGT. The CDR3 is made up of 16 amino acids. V shed 5 bases and J 7 bases; nucleotides not matched to a gene: 10. Here the CDR3 DNA reads TGTGCCAGCAGTCTTCGGACAGGGGGTGACGGCGGGGAGCTGTTTTTT. Translated: CASSLRTGGDGGELFF.

The chain employs TRBV28 and TRBJ2-1; 10 bases fit TRBD2. The germline V gene has CDR1 MDHEN and CDR2 SYDVKM. The CDR3 sequence is 15 residues long. Germline trimming cut 2 bases from V and 15 bases from J; bases unmatched to any gene: 13. The CDR3 bases are TGTGCCAGCAGTTTAAGAACAGCGGGAGGGCCAAGTTCGTTCTTC. Translating gives CASSLRTAGGPSSFF.

The rearrangement links TRBV5-8 to TRBJ1-1, with unresolved D. This CDR3 spans 13 amino acids. V was trimmed by 2 bases and J by 1 base, leaving 6 bases between them. CDR1 and CDR2 (germline): SGHTS, YDEGEE. Here the CDR3 reads CASSFGQNTEAFF. The CDR3 region has the DNA TGTGCCAGCAGCTTTGGGCAGAACACTGAAGCTTTCTTT.

The chain links TRBV11-2 to TRBJ1-4; 8 bases match TRBD1. This CDR3 comprises 15 residues. CDR1 and CDR2 from the germline V gene are SGHAT and FQNNGV. V was clipped by 3 bases and J by 7 bases; unmatched bases: 7. CDR3 DNA sequence: TGTGCCAGCAGCTTGAGGCCGGACAGGGCTGAAAAACTGTTTTTT. It translates to CASSLRPDRAEKLFF. Complete variable domain (other parts from reference TRBV11-2 and TRBJ1-4): EAGVAQSPRYKIIEKRQSVAFWCNPISGHATLYWYQQILGQGPKLLIQFQNNGVVDDSQLPKDRFSAERLKGVDSTLKIQPAKLEDSAVYLCASSLRPDRAEKLFFGSGTQLSVL.

The V call is TRBV11-3, the J call TRBJ2-3, with D possibly matching TRBD2 (5 bases). This CDR3 is built from 16 residues. In germline, CDR1 is SGHNT, CDR2 YENEEA. Between the trimmed V and J ends, which lost 0 bases and 4 bases, there was a span of 14 bases. The CDR3 sequence: CASSLELGRFPDTQYF. DNA of the CDR3: TGTGCCAGCAGCTTAGAACTAGGAAGGTTTCCAGATACGCAGTATTTT.

CDR3 residues: CASSLRTGRKPYEQYV. DNA of the CDR3: TGTGCCAGCAGCTTAAGGACAGGGCGTAAGCCCTACGAGCAGTACGTC. V and J are TRBV11-2 and TRBJ2-7, with TRBD1 identical over 8 bases. Germline V gives CDR1 SGHAT, CDR2 FQNNGV. V gave up 2 bases and J gave up 2 bases; unmatched junction bases: 8. The CDR3 is made up of 16 amino acids.

This chain uses TRBV15 with TRBJ1-6, with 8 bases lining up with TRBD1. CDR1 is LNHNV and CDR2 is YYDKDF in the germline V gene (reference sequence). V shed 1 base, J shed 7 bases, and the junction held 3 bases outside the gene matches. The CDR3 has 15 residues. In nucleotides, the CDR3 is TGTGCCACCAGCAGAGGCGGGACAGGAAATTCACCCCTCCACTTT. Translation gives CATSRGGTGNSPLHF.

Only one count was recorded for this clone. The chain couples TRBV14 to TRBJ1-4; TRBD1 aligns across 8 bases. The CDR3 has 15 residues. Per germline, CDR1 SGHDN and CDR2 FVKESK. Trimming took 1 base from V and 15 from J; bases not matched to a gene: 13. For the CDR3, the DNA is TGTGCCAGCAGCCAAGGAGGGACAGGTCGAGTTGAAGTGTTTTTT. The encoded protein is CASSQGGTGRVEVFF.

This clone turned up a few times. This rearrangement joins TRBV5-8 to TRBJ2-7; D perhaps matches TRBD2 (5 bases). The CDR3 sequence is 13 residues long. Germline values: CDR1 SGHTS, CDR2 YDEGEE. V was cut by 1 base and J by 5 bases, with 10 bases left in between. The CDR3 sequence: CASSLLGGDEQYV. CDR3 DNA: TGTGCCAGCAGCTTGCTAGGAGGTGACGAGCAGTACGTC.

The genes are TRBV7-2 and TRBJ2-7; 7 nucleotides align to TRBD1. CDR3 length: 15 amino acids. Germline V gene data show CDR1 as SGHTA and CDR2 as FQGNSA. Germline trimming cut 1 base from V and 1 base from J; bases unmatched to any gene: 4. The DNA of the CDR3 is TGTGCCAGCAGCTTAGAAGGGGGCCTTTCCTACGAGCAGTACTTC. Translated, it gives CASSLEGGLSYEQYF.

The genes are TRBV2 and TRBJ2-7; TRBD1 might be the D (5 bases). The V gene lost 5 bases and the J gene lost 6 bases, with 17 bases spanning the gap. The CDR3 runs 14 residues. Germline assignment: CDR1 SNHLY and CDR2 FYNNEI. The CDR3 here is CASSPQVGSGEQYF. The DNA for the CDR3 is TGTGCCAGCAGTCCACAGGTTGGGTCGGGCGAGCAGTACTTC.

Turning to this clone: This same CDR3 is encoded by further DNA sequences in the sample. V usage is TRBV28 and J usage is TRBJ1-2, with unresolved D. Germline CDR1 and CDR2: MDHEN and SYDVKM. CDR3 length: 11 residues. V lost 6 bases, J lost 5 bases, and 7 bases lay in between. The CDR3 DNA sequence: TGTGCCAGCAGGACATCATATGGCTACACCTTC. This translates into CASRTSYGYTF.

The chain links TRBV7-2 to TRBJ1-3; 8 nucleotides match TRBD1. V trimming: 2 bases; J trimming: 4 bases; junction bases outside the gene matches: 10. From germline, CDR1 is SGHTA and CDR2 FQGNSA. The CDR3 sequence is 17 residues long. The CDR3 reads CASSLFTGGLGGNTIYF. DNA for the CDR3: TGTGCCAGCAGCTTATTTACAGGGGGTCTCGGGGGAAACACCATATATTTT.

This chain links TRBV6-5 with TRBJ1-1; 8 bases align to TRBD1. The V and J ends lost 6 bases and 2 bases, in that order; junction bases with no gene match: 5. CDR3 length equals 14 residues. Germline assignment: CDR1 MNHEY and CDR2 SVGAGI. DNA for the CDR3: TGTGCCAGCAGCCGACAGGGGCCAAACACTGAAGCTTTCTTT. This codes for CASSRQGPNTEAFF.

In the case of this clone: The same CDR3 can be traced to other DNA sequences in this sample. V gene TRBV24-1 combines with J gene TRBJ1-2; the match to TRBD1 covers 10 bases. Trimming took 4 bases from V and 3 from J; bases not matched to a gene: 4. CDR3 size: 15 residues. Germline-derived CDR1 and CDR2 are KGHDR and SFDVKD. This CDR3 reads CATSDPGTGDYGYTF. Written as DNA, the CDR3 is TGTGCCACCAGTGACCCTGGGACAGGGGACTATGGCTACACCTTC.

With regard to this clone: Other DNA sequences from this sample encode an identical CDR3 as well. The chain recombines TRBV4-2 with TRBJ1-2; 8 bases map to TRBD1. CDR3 length equals 14 residues. Germline trimming cut 4 bases from V and 1 base from J; bases unmatched to any gene: 2. CDR1 is LGHNA, CDR2 YNFKEQ, per germline. The DNA for the CDR3 is TGTGCCAGCAGCCCCGGACAGGGTAACTATGGCTACACCTTC. This codes for CASSPGQGNYGYTF.

This clone was recorded a few times. This chain joins TRBV5-4 and TRBJ1-2; D gene ambiguous. The germline V and J ends were trimmed by 2 bases and 1 base, with 9 bases remaining between them. This CDR3 has 14 amino acids. Germline CDR1 and CDR2: SGHNT and YYREEE (reference sequence). The CDR3 DNA reads as TGTGCCAGCAGCTTTCCAGTCCTTAACTATGGCTACACCTTC. Amino acid sequence: CASSFPVLNYGYTF.

The CDR3 reads CASSLMAGVGHSSPLHF. The CDR3 bases are TGTGCCAGCAGCTTGATGGCAGGGGTGGGCCATAGCTCACCCCTCCACTTT. The genes are TRBV5-5 and TRBJ1-6, with D tentatively TRBD1 (6 bases). Germline V CDR1 and CDR2: SGHKS, YYEKEE (reference sequence). V lost 1 base and J lost 10, with 21 bases in between. This CDR3 is built from 17 residues.

The J gene is TRBJ2-1, the V gene TRBV5-1, with TRBD2 identical over 12 bases. CDR1 and CDR2 from the germline V gene are SGHRS and YFSETQ. The junction had 20 bases not matched to a gene; V was cut back by 4 bases and J by 9 bases. The CDR3 totals 19 residues. DNA for the CDR3: TGCGCCAGCAGCCAATCGAGACTAGCGGGAGATCGGTTATTTAGTGAGCAGTTCTTC. It is translated as CASSQSRLAGDRLFSEQFF.

The gene calls are TRBV9 and TRBJ2-2; 9 bases fit TRBD2. Germline CDR1 reads SGDLS; CDR2 reads YYNGEE. The V gene end was trimmed by 0 bases and the J gene end by 0 bases; junction bases not matched to a gene: 0. CDR3 length: 16 residues. CDR3 nucleotide sequence: TGTGCCAGCAGCGTAGCTAGCGGGACGAACACCGGGGAGCTGTTTTTT. It encodes CASSVASGTNTGELFF.

The chain joins TRBV28 to TRBJ1-5; TRBD1 is a possible D gene (6 bases). From germline, CDR1 is MDHEN and CDR2 SYDVKM. The V and J ends lost 5 bases and 1 base respectively, with 18 bases between them. This CDR3 spans 17 amino acids. The CDR3 spells CASSPFRGAESNQPQHF. CDR3 in DNA: TGTGCCAGCAGTCCATTTCGGGGGGCCGAGAGCAATCAGCCCCAGCATTTT.